The 9 T cell receptor beta chains reported below all come from one sample, sequenced in a study of cytomegalovirus exposure and HLA in healthy donors. The PCR employed 60 Vbeta primers together with 13 Jbeta primers. Sequencing used immunoSEQ multiplex PCR; TCRdb keeps in-frame clones, though not all of them. This sample has about 37,000 clones, with approximately 80% found just once. The sequenced material came from PBMCs. The origin of the receptors is a woman aged 18-30 years in good health and CMV-seropositive.

The chain is built from TRBV9 and TRBJ2-3, with TRBD2 identical over 9 bases. The CDR3 runs to 17 residues. Looked up from germline, CDR1 is SGDLS and CDR2 is YYNGEE. With 0 bases clipped from V and 4 bases from J, the junction kept 9 bases outside the gene matches. The CDR3: CASSVGIWLAGSDTQYF. The CDR3 nucleotides read TGTGCCAGCAGCGTAGGTATTTGGCTAGCGGGGTCAGATACGCAGTATTTT.

The chain joins TRBV27 to TRBJ1-6, with D tentatively TRBD1 (6 bases). Germline V gene lookup returns CDR1 MNHEY and CDR2 SMNVEV (reference sequence). Between the trimmed V and J ends, which lost 3 bases and 7 bases, there was a span of 25 bases. The CDR3 loop spans 19 amino acids. Written as DNA, the CDR3 is TGTGCCAGCAGTTTGGGACCGGGACGAGGGGGTTCAAGGAATTCACCCCTCCACTTT. This codes for CASSLGPGRGGSRNSPLHF.

In regard to this clone: At one end the junction does not follow the germline gene, possibly because of a read error. This chain links TRBV7-9 with TRBJ2-1; no clear D gene. The germline CDR1 and CDR2 sequences are SEHNR and FQNEAQ (reference sequence). The CDR3 sequence is 16 residues long. The CDR3 spells CSSSLGRYSSYNEQFF. The CDR3 DNA is TGTTCCAGCAGCTTAGGGCGGTATAGCTCCTACAATGAGCAGTTCTTC.

This chain connects TRBV2 to TRBJ2-5, with 8 nucleotides matching TRBD2. The J call could be wrong; TRBJ2-7 is a better fit for the DNA end. This CDR3 region has 16 residues. Germline assignment: CDR1 SNHLY and CDR2 FYNNEI. The CDR3 is CASSAYLSGVSYEQYF. As DNA, the CDR3 is TGTGCCAGCAGTGCCTACCTTAGCGGGGTATCCTACGAGCAGTACTTC.

The chain combines TRBV19 with TRBJ2-1; 9 nucleotides agree with TRBD1. CDR1 and CDR2 (germline): LNHDA, SQIVND (reference sequence). The CDR3 totals 16 residues. V was clipped by 2 bases and J by 8 bases; unmatched bases: 10. CDR3 amino acids: CASSISFGTGYHEQFF. As DNA, the CDR3 is TGTGCCAGTAGTATATCGTTCGGGACAGGGTACCATGAGCAGTTCTTC.

The genes are TRBV14 and TRBJ2-5; tentative D call: TRBD2 (5 bases). CDR1 and CDR2 from the germline V gene are SGHDN and FVKESK. V lost 3 bases, J lost 1 base, and 9 bases lay in between. This CDR3 has 14 amino acids. The chain's CDR3 is CASSQASLQETQYF. CDR3 in DNA: TGTGCCAGCAGCCAGGCTAGCCTCCAAGAGACCCAGTACTTC.

This clone turned up a few times. The chain is built from TRBV7-2 and TRBJ1-2; possible D gene TRBD1, 6 bases. Germline loops: CDR1 SGHTA, CDR2 FQGNSA. Trimming pared 2 bases from V and 8 bases from J, leaving 21 bases between. The CDR3 consists of 16 residues. The CDR3 sequence is CASSLSSGGGGLGYTF. The CDR3 DNA reads TGTGCCAGCAGCTTATCCTCGGGGGGCGGGGGGCTCGGCTACACCTTC. Full variable domain (remainder filled in from reference TRBV7-2 and TRBJ1-2): GAGVSQSPSNKVTEKGKDVELRCDPISGHTALYWYRQSLGQGLEFLIYFQGNSAPDKSGLPSDRFSAERTGGSVSTLTIQRTQQEDSAVYLCASSLSSGGGGLGYTFGSGTRLTVV.

The rearrangement links TRBV2 to TRBJ2-7; D remains ambiguous. V was cut by 5 bases and J by 3 bases, with 5 bases left in between. CDR3 length equals 11 residues. Germline-derived CDR1 and CDR2 are SNHLY and FYNNEI. The CDR3 reads CASSLYYEQYF. CDR3 in DNA: TGTGCCAGCAGTCTCTACTACGAGCAGTACTTC.

This chain links TRBV6-1 with TRBJ2-1; TRBD2 agrees at 12 bases. Germline lookup yields CDR1 MNHNS and CDR2 SASEGT. CDR3 length: 14 amino acids. The V gene end was trimmed by 7 bases and the J gene end by 7 bases; junction bases not matched to a gene: 5. The CDR3 DNA reads as TGTGCCAGCAAAGGACTAGCGGGATTGAATGAGCAGTTCTTC. Translated, it gives CASKGLAGLNEQFF.